The rows below give T cell receptor delta chains drawn from one sample of a study of delta chains in infants with herpesvirus infections. TCRdb applied CATT to the RT-PCR reads for clone calling. The sample lists roughly 610 delta-chain clones; 30% to 40% were seen once. Sequencing used peripheral blood, obtained at time point 2 of longitudinal follow-up. The receptors derive from a human donor who was a Ugandan infant, either HIV-exposed or HIV-unexposed (not recorded which). Both conserved end residues are part of each CDR3. A D gene is named only where the DNA matches it firmly. Clone size is shown for a subset of rows, as once, few, many or a class of expanded clone.

TRDJ1 medium-sized TRDD3 TRDV1 CALGEPLFWGILGPTDKLIF TGTGCTCTTGGGGAACCCCTTTTTTGGGGGATACTAGGCCCCACCGATAAACTCATCTTT
TRDJ1 large - TRDV1 CALVRFPYTDKLIF TGTGCTCTTGTCCGATTCCCCTACACCGATAAACTCATCTTT
TRDJ1 - - TRDV1 CALGDPHPSVLGTDKLIF TGTGCTCTTGGGGACCCTCATCCTTCGGTACTCGGAACCGATAAACTCATCTTT
TRDJ1 large TRDD2 TRDV3 CALLFLPTYLGGEFVDADKLIF TGTGCCTTGTTATTCCTTCCTACGTATCTGGGAGGAGAGTTCGTCGACGCCGATAAACTCATCTTT
TRDJ2 large - TRDV1 CALGVTLTAQLFF TGTGCTCTTGGGGTTACCCTGACAGCACAACTCTTCTTT
TRDJ1 large TRDD3 TRDV1 CALGELPKRTGGPTLTDKLIF TGTGCTCTTGGGGAACTCCCCAAGAGGACTGGGGGACCTACCTTAACCGATAAACTCATCTTT
TRDJ1 large TRDD3 TRDV1 CALGERPIRGIYKLIF TGTGCTCTTGGGGAACGTCCTATTCGGGGGATCTATAAACTCATCTTT
TRDJ1 large TRDD3 TRDV3 CAFLPRTGGSHKLIF TGTGCCTTTTTGCCTCGTACTGGGGGGAGTCATAAACTCATCTTT
TRDJ1 large - TRDV1 CALGDCFLRTDKLIF TGTGCTCTTGGGGACTGCTTCCTCCGCACCGATAAACTCATCTTT
TRDJ1 large TRDD2 TRDV1 CALGERDFLRLGSRYTDKLIF TGTGCTCTTGGGGAACGTGACTTCCTACGTTTAGGGAGTAGGTACACCGATAAACTCATCTTT
TRDJ1 large TRDD3 TRDV1 CALGGALPYWGIRADKLIF TGTGCTCTTGGGGGGGCTCTTCCCTACTGGGGGATACGGGCCGATAAACTCATCTTT
TRDJ2 hyperexpanded TRDD3 TRDV2 CACDILGDTAQLFF TGTGCCTGTGACATACTGGGGGATACAGCACAACTCTTCTTT
TRDJ1 medium-sized - TRDV1 CALGELPLYRTDKLIF TGTGCTCTTGGGGAACTTCCCCTCTACCGGACCGATAAACTCATCTTT
TRDJ1 large - TRDV1 CALGVDIPLPTLLGDSLVTDKLIF TGTGCTCTTGGGGTGGATATCCCCCTTCCTACGTTACTGGGGGATTCTCTGGTCACCGATAAACTCATCTTT
TRDJ1 few TRDD3 TRDV1 CALGERRAGGFVKLIF TGTGCTCTTGGGGAACGAAGGGCTGGGGGATTCGTAAAACTCATCTTT
TRDJ1 large - TRDV1 CALGETYGSFPRNRYTDKLIF TGTGCTCTTGGGGAAACCTACGGTTCCTTCCCGCGTAATAGGTACACCGATAAACTCATCTTT
TRDJ1 - TRDD3 TRDV2 CACDTLGDTHTDKLIF TGTGCCTGTGACACCCTGGGGGATACGCACACCGATAAACTCATCTTT
TRDJ1 large - TRDV1 CALGEYSLRLLGLIF TGTGCTCTTGGGGAATATTCATTAAGACTGTTGGGGCTCATCTTT
TRDJ1 - TRDD3 TRDV1 CALAWGYWGIQGDKLIF TGTGCTCTTGCATGGGGGTACTGGGGGATCCAGGGCGATAAACTCATCTTT
TRDJ1 - - TRDV1 CALGERSFLNELGEPYTDKLIF TGTGCTCTTGGGGAAAGGTCCTTCCTAAATGAACTGGGGGAACCATACACCGATAAACTCATCTTT
TRDJ1 medium-sized TRDD3 TRDV1 CALGEDWGRKDKLIF TGTGCTCTTGGGGAAGACTGGGGGAGGAAAGATAAACTCATCTTT
TRDJ1 - TRDD3 TRDV1 CALGRRGVIGGYKYTDKLIF TGTGCTCTTGGTCGCCGGGGGGTAATTGGGGGATACAAGTACACCGATAAACTCATCTTT
TRDJ2 - TRDD3 TRDV2 CACDKLGDTTLTEKLFF TGTGCCTGTGACAAACTGGGGGATACAACTTTGACAGAAAAACTCTTCTTT
TRDJ1 large TRDD3 TRDV1 CALGNFNARRGIYTDKLIF TGTGCTCTTGGGAACTTTAACGCGCGCCGGGGGATATACACCGATAAACTCATCTTT
TRDJ1 - TRDD3 TRDV1 CALGEVSSSWGIADKLIF TGTGCTCTTGGGGAGGTTTCCTCGTCCTGGGGGATCGCCGATAAACTCATCTTT
TRDJ1 - - TRDV1 CALGGLSFPLGVKGTDKLIF TGTGCTCTTGGGGGACTTAGCTTCCCCCTGGGAGTGAAGGGGACCGATAAACTCATCTTT
TRDJ1 large - TRDV1 CALGERRVLSDKLIF TGTGCTCTTGGGGAACGAAGGGTTCTCTCCGATAAACTCATCTTT
TRDJ1 medium-sized TRDD3 TRAV29/DV5 CAASASWSYSNWGTSMYTDKLIF TGTGCAGCAAGCGCGAGTTGGTCCTACTCAAACTGGGGGACCTCAATGTACACCGATAAACTCATCTTT
TRDJ1 - TRDD3 TRDV1 CALGEIVGTGGYTDKLIF TGTGCTCTTGGGGAAATAGTTGGTACTGGGGGATACACCGATAAACTCATCTTT
TRDJ3 large TRDD3 TRDV1 CALGGHSDWGIRGESWDTRQMFF TGTGCTCTTGGGGGTCATTCCGATTGGGGGATACGCGGAGAATCCTGGGACACCCGACAGATGTTTTTC
TRDJ1 large TRDD3 TRDV1 CALGELWVGDTGTDKLIF TGTGCTCTTGGGGAACTTTGGGTGGGGGATACCGGCACCGATAAACTCATCTTT
TRDJ1 - TRDD3 TRDV1 CALGGRRTGGCSVPDKLIF TGTGCTCTTGGGGGTCGACGTACTGGGGGATGCTCTGTTCCCGATAAACTCATCTTT
TRDJ3 - TRDD3 TRDV2 CACDTAGGGYAPSSWDTRQMFF TGTGCCTGTGACACCGCAGGAGGGGGATACGCTCCTAGCTCCTGGGACACCCGACAGATGTTTTTC
TRDJ1 large - TRDV2 CACDTFPYSSGLIF TGTGCCTGTGACACGTTCCCTTATTCCTCGGGACTCATCTTT
TRDJ1 large TRDD3 TRDV1 CALGELPGYSPNGVKLIF TGTGCTCTTGGGGAACTACCGGGATACTCACCCAACGGTGTCAAACTCATCTTT
TRDJ1 - TRDD3 TRDV1 CALGELECWGIKGTDKLIF TGTGCTCTTGGGGAACTAGAATGCTGGGGGATTAAAGGTACCGATAAACTCATCTTT
TRDJ1 large - TRDV1 CALGDPRTRDKLIF TGTGCTCTTGGGGATCCACGCACCCGGGATAAACTCATCTTT
TRDJ1 large TRDD3 TRDV1 CALGTQRGIRPTDKLIF TGTGCTCTTGGGACACAACGGGGGATACGCCCTACCGATAAACTCATCTTT
TRDJ1 large - TRDV1 CALGESFLLNTDKLIF TGTGCTCTTGGGGAAAGTTTCCTCCTAAACACCGATAAACTCATCTTT
TRDJ1 large TRDD3 TRAV29/DV5 CAASESTTRTGGYAKTYTDKLIF TGTGCAGCAAGCGAGTCTACTACGCGTACTGGGGGATACGCCAAAACGTACACCGATAAACTCATCTTT